These 11 T cell receptor beta chains were sequenced from one sample in a study of Graves' ophthalmopathy and Graves' hyperthyroidism. RNA transcripts were the source from which TCR beta CDR3 regions were amplified. Second-round multiplex PCR came after first-round RT-PCR with HTBI primers. A single record per CDR3 protein comes from TCRdb applying MiXCR to the multiplex PCR reads. Counted here are about 620,000 distinct CDR3 sequences, approximately 21% occurring once; the ten biggest clones make up approximately 6.5%. The sequenced sample consisted of peripheral blood. These receptors were collected from a woman between 18 and 29 years old with stable Graves' hyperthyroidism. Some clones in this sample may be carry-over from other donors' samples.

The rearrangement links TRBV12-3 or TRBV12-4 to TRBJ1-2; a weak D match, TRBD1 (5 bases). The CDR3 sequence is 14 residues long. With 2 bases removed from V and 9 bases from J, the gap between germline ends came to 16 bases. CDR3 sequence reads: CASSLWGTVVRYTF. The CDR3 bases are TGTGCCAGCAGTTTATGGGGCACAGTCGTCCGCTACACCTTC.

The rearrangement uses TRBV15 and TRBJ1-3, with D perhaps matching TRBD1 (5 bases). The CDR3 consists of 17 residues. Trimming took off 0 bases at V and 0 bases at J, with 12 bases between the two ends. Germline V gene lookup returns CDR1 LNHNV and CDR2 YYDKDF (reference sequence). The CDR3 protein is CATSRDLGGSSGNTIYF. The CDR3 DNA sequence: TGTGCCACCAGCAGAGATCTTGGGGGGTCCTCTGGAAACACCATATATTTT.

This clonotype has a count of ten or more. The chain combines TRBV20-1 with TRBJ2-7; no definite D call. This CDR3 comprises 14 residues. The V gene's germline CDR1 is DFQATT and CDR2 SNEGSKA (reference sequence). V lost 0 bases to trimming and J lost 6 bases, with 15 bases between them. The CDR3 sequence: CSARDLGSNSEQYF. In DNA, the CDR3 is TGCAGTGCTAGAGATCTGGGTAGTAACAGCGAGCAGTACTTC.

At least ten counts were recorded for this clonotype. The V call is TRBV30, the J call TRBJ2-7; a weak D match, TRBD1 (6 bases). CDR3 length: 12 amino acids. V was shortened by 5 bases and J by 1 base, with 9 bases between the two germline ends. Germline V gene sequence: CDR1 GTSNPN, CDR2 SVGIG (reference sequence). The CDR3 region is CAWDRTSYEQYF. In nucleotides, the CDR3 is TGTGCCTGGGACAGGACTTCCTACGAGCAGTACTTC.

This clonotype was found many times. This chain joins TRBV12-3 or TRBV12-4 and TRBJ1-1; no definite D call. Trimming cost V 7 bases and J 0 bases, with 15 bases left between them. The CDR3 consists of 15 residues. CDR3 sequence reads: CASTYEIGLNTEAFF. The DNA of the CDR3 is TGTGCCAGCACTTATGAGATAGGGTTGAACACTGAAGCTTTCTTT.

This clonotype has ten or more counts. The chain joins TRBV30 to TRBJ1-6, with D maybe TRBD1 (5 bases). The CDR3 sequence is 15 residues long. V lost 5 bases to trimming and J lost 7 bases, with 18 bases between them. Germline V CDR1 and CDR2: GTSNPN, SVGIG (reference sequence). The CDR3 coding sequence is TGTGCCTGGTACCCGACCGGGACGCCGAATTCACCCCTCCACTTT. It translates to CAWYPTGTPNSPLHF. Using reference TRBV30 and TRBJ1-6 for the parts outside the CDR3, the full variable domain is SQTIHQWPATLVQPVGSPLSLECTVEGTSNPNLYWYRQAAGRGLQLLFYSVGIGQISSEVPQNLSASRPQDRQFILSSKKLLLSDSGFYLCAWYPTGTPNSPLHFGNGTRLTVT.

The rearrangement uses TRBV28 and TRBJ2-7; 11 bases map to TRBD2. CDR1 and CDR2 from the germline V gene are MDHEN and SYDVKM. Trimming took 5 bases from V and 2 from J; bases not matched to a gene: 17. This CDR3 is built from 19 residues. CDR3 region: CASSTYRLGTSGLTYEQYF. The CDR3 DNA reads as TGTGCCAGCAGTACATATAGACTCGGGACTAGCGGATTAACCTACGAGCAGTACTTC.

This clonotype has ten or more counts. CDR3 bases: TGTGCCAGCAGTGAAGCGGGGAATGGCTACACCTTC. Translation gives CASSEAGNGYTF. The chain has TRBV2 and TRBJ1-2; D not certain. V shed 0 bases and J shed 6 bases, with 5 bases lying between them. This CDR3 region has 12 residues. Germline V gene data show CDR1 as SNHLY and CDR2 as FYNNEI. Drawing the rest from reference TRBV2 and TRBJ1-2, the complete variable domain is EPEVTQTPSHQVTQMGQEVILRCVPISNHLYFYWYRQILGQKVEFLVSFYNNEISEKSEIFDDQFSVERPDGSNFTLKIRSTKLEDSAMYFCASSEAGNGYTFGSGTRLTVV.

This clonotype was counted ten times or more. The J gene is TRBJ2-5, the V gene TRBV19; 12 bases fit TRBD2. V gave up 4 bases and J gave up 2 bases; unmatched junction bases: 14. Germline CDR1 LNHDA, CDR2 SQIVND (reference sequence). This CDR3 spans 19 amino acids. For the CDR3, the DNA is TGTGCCAGTAGTACATGGACTAGCGGGAAGATCTCCGAGCAAGAGACCCAGTACTTC. Its translation is CASSTWTSGKISEQETQYF.

At least ten counts were recorded for this clonotype. This chain uses TRBV20-1 with TRBJ2-7; the match to TRBD1 covers 7 bases. The CDR3 loop spans 13 amino acids. The germline V gene has CDR1 DFQATT and CDR2 SNEGSKA (reference sequence). The junction had 6 bases not matched to a gene; V was cut back by 3 bases and J by 4 bases. The CDR3 reads CSASFRGSYEQYF. Here the CDR3 DNA reads TGCAGTGCTAGTTTCAGGGGGTCTTACGAGCAGTACTTC.

This sequence joins TRBV27 and TRBJ2-7; a weak D match, TRBD1 (6 bases). The ends were cut back, 5 bases at V and 3 bases at J, with 14 bases in the middle. This CDR3 has 14 amino acids. Germline CDR1 MNHEY, CDR2 SMNVEV (reference sequence). CDR3 DNA sequence: TGTGCCAGCAGTGGGGCGGACAGCCTCTACGAGCAGTACTTC. Its protein product is CASSGADSLYEQYF.